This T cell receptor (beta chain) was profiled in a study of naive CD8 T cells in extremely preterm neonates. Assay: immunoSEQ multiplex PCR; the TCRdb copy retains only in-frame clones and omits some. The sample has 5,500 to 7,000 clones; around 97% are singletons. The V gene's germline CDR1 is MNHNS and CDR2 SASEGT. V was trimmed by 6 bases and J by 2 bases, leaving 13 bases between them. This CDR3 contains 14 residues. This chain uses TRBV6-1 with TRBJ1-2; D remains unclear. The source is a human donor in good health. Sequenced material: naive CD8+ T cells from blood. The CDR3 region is CASRLTGSNYGYTF. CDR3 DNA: TGTGCCAGCAGGCTAACGGGGTCGAACTATGGCTACACCTTC.